This is a list of T cell receptor beta chains from one sample in a study of T cells after yellow fever vaccination. TCRdb redid the calling of the 5' RACE reads with MiXCR, one entry per CDR3 protein. In the table there are 100,000 or so distinct CDR3 sequences, about 8.2% of which are singletons. Specimen: CD8+ T cells not binding an NS4B(214-222) dextramer, sorted from PBMCs, collected less than 16 days after the first yellow fever vaccination. The receptors shown here come from a man younger than 35 who received the YFV17D yellow fever vaccine. Each CDR3 is given with its conserved first and last residue. A D gene is named only where the DNA matches it firmly. Clone size is given for some rows only: seen once, a few or many times, or a class if the clone is expanded.

D	V	J	size	CDR3	DNA
-	TRBV9	TRBJ2-6	-	CASSAEGGGSGANVLTF	TGTGCCAGCAGCGCAGAAGGGGGGGGATCTGGGGCCAACGTCCTGACTTTC
TRBD2	TRBV10-3	TRBJ2-1	few	CAIGLAGDYNEQFF	TGTGCCATCGGTTTGGCGGGGGACTACAATGAGCAGTTCTTC
TRBD1	TRBV7-9	TRBJ2-7	-	CASSQIGGTGSDEQYF	TGTGCCAGCAGCCAAATAGGGGGGACAGGCTCAGACGAGCAGTACTTC
-	TRBV7-8	TRBJ2-3	-	CASSLAPGLTRGSTDTQYF	TGTGCCAGCAGCTTAGCGCCCGGGCTCACTAGGGGGTCCACAGATACGCAGTATTTT
TRBD2	TRBV11-2	TRBJ2-1	many	CASSSSGGPPPGEQFF	TGTGCCAGCAGCTCCTCGGGGGGGCCTCCACCCGGTGAGCAGTTCTTC
-	TRBV4-3	TRBJ1-5	few	CASSQDNRGQPQHF	TGCGCCAGCAGCCAAGATAATAGGGGTCAGCCCCAGCATTTT
-	TRBV12-3/TRBV12-4	TRBJ1-6	few	CASNHGSGDSPLHF	TGTGCCAGCAACCATGGGTCAGGAGATTCACCCCTCCACTTT
-	TRBV6-5	TRBJ1-4	-	CASSYSKALGEKLFF	TGTGCCAGCAGTTACTCGAAAGCCCTGGGTGAAAAACTGTTTTTT
-	TRBV5-1	TRBJ1-5	few	CASSLPIGDQPQHF	TGCGCCAGCAGCTTGCCAATAGGGGATCAGCCCCAGCATTTT
-	TRBV5-1	TRBJ2-2	-	CASSWRAGRRTKWDTGELFF	TGCGCCAGCAGCTGGCGGGCCGGGCGGAGAACCAAGTGGGACACCGGGGAGCTGTTTTTT
-	TRBV4-3	TRBJ2-7	-	CASSQGGEYWNEQYF	TGCGCCAGCAGCCAAGGCGGAGAGTACTGGAACGAGCAGTACTTC
-	TRBV3-1	TRBJ1-5	-	CASSQTAGVYQPQHF	TGTGCCAGCAGCCAAACCGCAGGGGTTTATCAGCCCCAGCATTTT
-	TRBV12-3/TRBV12-4	TRBJ2-7	-	CASAYEGVPYEQYF	TGTGCCAGCGCCTATGAGGGTGTCCCCTACGAGCAGTACTTC
-	TRBV6-5	TRBJ2-4	few	CASSYSEDKNIQYF	TGTGCCAGCAGTTACTCGGAGGACAAAAACATTCAGTACTTC
-	TRBV18	TRBJ2-5	few	CASSPQYRGQETQYF	TGTGCCAGCTCACCACAGTACAGAGGCCAAGAGACCCAGTACTTC
-	TRBV7-9	TRBJ1-2	few	CASSATGTYYGYTF	TGTGCCAGCAGCGCAACAGGGACCTACTATGGCTACACCTTC
-	TRBV12-3/TRBV12-4	TRBJ2-1	many	CASSLFRERRNQFF	TGTGCCAGCAGTTTGTTTCGGGAGCGGAGGAATCAGTTCTTC
TRBD1	TRBV12-3/TRBV12-4	TRBJ2-3	-	CASSLGQGGGDTQYF	TGTGCCAGCAGTTTAGGACAGGGCGGCGGGGATACGCAGTATTTT
-	TRBV29-1	TRBJ2-3	-	CSVDRGVASSQYF	TGCAGCGTTGACCGCGGTGTGGCCTCTTCGCAGTATTTT
TRBD1	TRBV5-5	TRBJ1-4	-	CASSYPGQGKNEKLFF	TGTGCCAGCAGCTATCCGGGACAGGGAAAGAATGAAAAACTGTTTTTT
-	TRBV20-1	TRBJ2-3	-	CSARSIGDGANTDTQYF	TGCAGTGCTAGGTCCATAGGCGACGGGGCGAACACAGATACGCAGTATTTT
-	TRBV5-5	TRBJ2-2	-	CASSLGTTNTGELFF	TGTGCCAGCAGCCTCGGGACGACGAACACCGGGGAGCTGTTTTTT
TRBD1	TRBV20-1	TRBJ2-7	-	CSAEDRGGSYEQYF	TGCAGTGCAGAAGACAGGGGCGGCTCCTACGAGCAGTACTTC
-	TRBV7-6	TRBJ2-1	many	CASSSRDNYNEQFF	TGTGCCAGCAGCTCGCGGGACAATTACAATGAGCAGTTCTTC
-	TRBV3-1	TRBJ2-7	-	CASSQLQLLSYEQYF	TGTGCCAGCAGCCAATTACAACTTTTGTCCTACGAGCAGTACTTC
-	TRBV7-9	TRBJ2-4	few	CASSTLALVDIQYF	TGTGCCAGCAGCACCCTAGCGTTGGTGGACATTCAGTACTTC
TRBD2	TRBV28	TRBJ2-3	-	CASSPASGVDTQYF	TGTGCCAGCAGTCCCGCCAGCGGGGTCGATACGCAGTATTTT
-	TRBV7-2	TRBJ2-5	-	CASSLNSRDSKAETQYF	TGTGCCAGCAGCTTAAATTCGAGGGACTCGAAGGCAGAGACCCAGTACTTC
-	TRBV7-9	TRBJ2-7	-	CASTERTLDGDEQYF	TGTGCCAGCACCGAACGCACCTTGGATGGGGACGAGCAGTACTTC
-	TRBV24-1	TRBJ2-3	few	CATSDLGPATDTQYF	TGTGCCACCAGTGATTTGGGCCCGGCAACAGATACGCAGTATTTT
-	TRBV3-1	TRBJ1-1	few	CASSQDPFPEAFF	TGTGCCAGCAGCCAAGATCCTTTCCCTGAAGCTTTCTTT
-	TRBV4-1	TRBJ1-1	few	CASSQAWGRPNTEAFF	TGCGCCAGCAGCCAAGCCTGGGGCAGGCCGAACACTGAAGCTTTCTTT
-	TRBV11-2	TRBJ2-7	-	CASSLEPAHYEQYF	TGTGCCAGCAGCTTAGAACCAGCCCATTACGAGCAGTACTTC
-	TRBV7-9	TRBJ2-1	-	CAMSAGGLCYNEQFF	TGTGCCATGAGCGCCGGGGGTCTCTGCTACAATGAGCAGTTCTTC